The 23 T cell receptor beta chains below were found in one sample sequenced in a study of CD8+ T cells in alopecia areata. In each case, RNA was isolated and then reverse transcribed into cDNA as the sequencing template. The protocol was immunoSEQ multiplex PCR, while the TCRdb copy is restricted to in-frame clones and leaves out a portion. This table holds 140,000 to 150,000 clones, roughly 48% found once. Source material: CD4+ T cells sorted from blood. Receptor source: a human donor with alopecia areata.

This clone was counted a few times. The chain joins TRBV5-1 to TRBJ1-2, with 7 bases fitting TRBD1. The germline V gene has CDR1 SGHRS and CDR2 YFSETQ. The CDR3 runs to 13 residues. J lost 7 bases, V lost 3 bases, and 6 bases had no gene match. CDR3 amino acids: CASSSTGDGGYTF. CDR3 DNA: TGCGCCAGCAGCTCTACAGGGGACGGTGGCTACACCTTC. Supplemented by reference TRBV5-1 and TRBJ1-2, the full variable domain reads KAGVTQTPRYLIKTRGQQVTLSCSPISGHRSVSWYQQTPGQGLQFLFEYFSETQRNKGNFPGRFSGRQFSNSRSEMNVSTLELGDSALYLCASSSTGDGGYTFGSGTRLTVV.

This clone was seen only a few times. V gene TRBV28 combines with J gene TRBJ2-3, with unresolved D. The CDR3 is made up of 12 amino acids. From germline, CDR1 is MDHEN and CDR2 SYDVKM. Trimming shortened V by 4 bases and J by 5 bases, and 7 bases separated the two germline ends. CDR3 DNA sequence: TGTGCCAGCAGTTCCCAAGTAGATACGCAGTATTTT. Its protein is CASSSQVDTQYF. Full variable domain (rest looked up from reference TRBV28 and TRBJ2-3): DVKVTQSSRYLVKRTGEKVFLECVQDMDHENMFWYRQDPGLGLRLIYFSYDVKMKEKGDIPEGYSVSREKKERFSLILESASTNQTSMYLCASSSQVDTQYFGPGTRLTVL.

Comment on this clone: Germline is not matched at one junction end, which may reflect a read error. This rearrangement joins TRBV25-1 to TRBJ2-1; 8 nucleotides align to TRBD1. Germline lookup yields CDR1 MGHDK and CDR2 SYGVNS. This CDR3 has 16 residues. This CDR3 is CASSRGLDRGYSEQFF. The CDR3 region has the DNA TGTGCCAGCAGTAGGGGTCTAGACAGGGGATACAGTGAGCAGTTCTTC.

This clone turned up a few times. The gene calls are TRBV29-1 and TRBJ1-2; no reliable D call. This CDR3 region has 11 residues. Germline V gives CDR1 SQVTM, CDR2 ANQGSEA. V dropped 7 bases and J dropped 6 bases, with 12 bases sitting between them. The CDR3 coding sequence is TGCAGCGCCCTCGGGGAGGATGGCTACACCTTC. Amino acids: CSALGEDGYTF. The whole variable domain, remainder taken from reference TRBV29-1 and TRBJ1-2, is SAVISQKPSRDICQRGTSLTIQCQVDSQVTMMFWYRQQPGQSLTLIATANQGSEATYESGFVIDKFPISRPNLTFSTLTVSNMSPEDSSIYLCSALGEDGYTFGSGTRLTVV.

V gene TRBV6-5 combines with J gene TRBJ2-1; perhaps D is TRBD1 or TRBD2 (5 bases each). There are 16 residues in the CDR3. Germline V gene data show CDR1 as MNHEY and CDR2 as SVGAGI. Trimming pared 2 bases from V and 4 bases from J, leaving 15 bases between. CDR3 sequence reads: CASSYLRGRRYNEQFF. Written as DNA, the CDR3 is TGTGCCAGCAGTTACCTTCGGGGCAGGAGATACAATGAGCAGTTCTTC.

This clone was counted between two and nine times. V is TRBV7-9 and J is TRBJ2-2; no firm D call. There are 17 residues in the CDR3. V lost 4 bases, J lost 4 bases, and 19 bases lay in between. The V gene's germline CDR1 is SEHNR and CDR2 FQNEAQ (reference sequence). The DNA for the CDR3 is TGTGCCAGCAGCTACTCCCGCCTCCGGCTCGGCACCGGGGAGCTGTTTTTT. Translating gives CASSYSRLRLGTGELFF. The full variable domain, with the rest looked up from reference TRBV7-9 and TRBJ2-2, is DTGVSQNPRHKITKRGQNVTFRCDPISEHNRLYWYRQTLGQGPEFLTYFQNEAQLEKSRLLSDRFSAERPKGSFSTLEIQRTEQGDSAMYLCASSYSRLRLGTGELFFGEGSRLTVL.

Turning to this clone: Other DNA variants within this sample encode the same CDR3. V and J are TRBV28 and TRBJ2-7, with unresolved D. Germline V gives CDR1 MDHEN, CDR2 SYDVKM. The CDR3 runs 13 residues. Trimming stripped 3 bases from V and 2 bases from J, with 8 bases between. The CDR3 DNA follows: TGTGCCAGCAGTTTGCGGTTGGCCTACGAGCAGTACTTC. It codes for CASSLRLAYEQYF. The full variable domain, its missing parts supplied by reference TRBV28 and TRBJ2-7, is DVKVTQSSRYLVKRTGEKVFLECVQDMDHENMFWYRQDPGLGLRLIYFSYDVKMKEKGDIPEGYSVSREKKERFSLILESASTNQTSMYLCASSLRLAYEQYFGPGTRLTVT.

The chain couples TRBV28 to TRBJ1-5; possible D gene TRBD1, 5 bases. Deletions cut 4 bases from V and 7 bases from J, with 11 bases between. The CDR3 runs to 13 residues. In germline, CDR1 is MDHEN, CDR2 SYDVKM. DNA for the CDR3: TGTGCCAGCAGTTCCGGGGGAAGCCAGCCCCAGCATTTT. As protein: CASSSGGSQPQHF.

This clone occurred a few times. Here the CDR3 reads CASSLVALNEQFF. In nucleotides, the CDR3 is TGCGCCAGCAGCTTGGTGGCTTTAAATGAGCAGTTCTTC. The gene calls are TRBV5-1 and TRBJ2-1; D uncertain. The V gene's germline CDR1 is SGHRS and CDR2 YFSETQ. V was clipped by 0 bases and J by 7 bases, with 8 bases between them. The CDR3 sequence is 13 residues long. The whole variable domain, remainder taken from reference TRBV5-1 and TRBJ2-1, is KAGVTQTPRYLIKTRGQQVTLSCSPISGHRSVSWYQQTPGQGLQFLFEYFSETQRNKGNFPGRFSGRQFSNSRSEMNVSTLELGDSALYLCASSLVALNEQFFGPGTRLTVL.

The chain couples TRBV6-5 to TRBJ2-3; D gene unclear. CDR1 is MNHEY and CDR2 is SVGAGI in the germline V gene. V lost 7 bases to trimming and J lost 2 bases, with 4 bases between them. This CDR3 has 11 amino acids. Here the CDR3 reads CASTYTDTQYF. The CDR3, as DNA: TGTGCCAGCACATACACAGATACGCAGTATTTT.

The J gene is TRBJ1-1, the V gene TRBV5-1, with D unresolved. Trimming took off 2 bases at V and 4 bases at J, with 9 bases between the two ends. CDR3 size: 13 residues. Per the germline V gene, CDR1 is SGHRS and CDR2 is YFSETQ. CDR3 sequence (DNA): TGCGCCAGCAGCTTCAGCTTGACCACTGAAGCTTTCTTT. It yields the protein CASSFSLTTEAFF. The whole variable domain, remainder taken from reference TRBV5-1 and TRBJ1-1, is KAGVTQTPRYLIKTRGQQVTLSCSPISGHRSVSWYQQTPGQGLQFLFEYFSETQRNKGNFPGRFSGRQFSNSRSEMNVSTLELGDSALYLCASSFSLTTEAFFGQGTRLTVV.

The CDR3 loop reads CAWSVPGALLSSYEQYF. DNA of the CDR3: TGTGCCTGGAGTGTACCAGGGGCCCTGTTATCCTCCTACGAGCAGTACTTC. The V and J genes are TRBV30 and TRBJ2-7; possibly TRBD1 for D (6 bases). The CDR3 is 17 amino acids. Germline V CDR1 and CDR2: GTSNPN, SVGIG (reference sequence). V dropped 0 bases and J dropped 0 bases, with 18 bases sitting between them.

In its sample, this clone was seen a few times. The chain links TRBV5-6 to TRBJ2-1, with 8 nucleotides matching TRBD1. V shed 0 bases and J 4 bases; nucleotides not matched to a gene: 3. This CDR3 comprises 15 residues. Germline CDR1 reads SGHDT; CDR2 reads YYEEEE. This CDR3 is CASSLGQGLYNEQFF. DNA of the CDR3: TGTGCCAGCAGCTTGGGACAGGGGCTTTACAATGAGCAGTTCTTC.

V and J are TRBV27 and TRBJ2-1; 10 nucleotides line up with TRBD2. From germline, CDR1 is MNHEY and CDR2 SMNVEV (reference sequence). Unmatched junction bases numbered 17, after V lost 4 bases and J lost 5 bases. This CDR3 is 19 amino acids long. The CDR3 DNA reads as TGTGCCAGCAGTTCTAGACAGCCGGGAGGACTAGCGGCCGACAATGAGCAGTTCTTC. It encodes CASSSRQPGGLAADNEQFF.

This clone was seen a few times. The V gene is TRBV29-1, the J gene TRBJ2-2; D gene uncertain. The V and J ends lost 4 bases and 3 bases respectively, with 3 bases between them. Per the germline V gene, CDR1 is SQVTM and CDR2 is ANQGSEA. This CDR3 has 11 residues. CDR3 sequence: CSVVHTGELFF. The CDR3 nucleotides are TGCAGCGTTGTCCACACCGGGGAGCTGTTTTTT.

V gene TRBV2 combines with J gene TRBJ2-4; D not certain. Germline loops: CDR1 SNHLY, CDR2 FYNNEI. The ends were cut back, 10 bases at V and 8 bases at J, with 15 bases in the middle. The CDR3 spans 12 residues. CDR3 protein: CATRPDADIQYF. As DNA, the CDR3 is TGTGCCACCCGACCGGACGCGGACATTCAGTACTTC.

V is TRBV9 and J is TRBJ1-2; D ambiguous. The CDR3 consists of 13 residues. The V gene lost 0 bases and the J gene lost 4 bases, with 7 bases spanning the gap. The germline gives CDR1 SGDLS, CDR2 YYNGEE. DNA for the CDR3: TGTGCCAGCAGCGTAGACGAGGGCTATGGCTACACCTTC. Its translation: CASSVDEGYGYTF.

This clone was detected only a few times. The CDR3 here is CAWSVVAGGTDTQYF. Written as DNA, the CDR3 is TGTGCCTGGAGTGTTGTGGCGGGAGGCACAGATACGCAGTATTTT. The V and J genes are TRBV30 and TRBJ2-3; TRBD2 matches at 7 bases. The length of the CDR3 is 15 residues. The V gene end was trimmed by 0 bases and the J gene end by 1 base; junction bases not matched to a gene: 4. The V gene's germline CDR1 is GTSNPN and CDR2 SVGIG (reference sequence).

The V call is TRBV5-1, the J call TRBJ2-1; 8 positions agree with TRBD2. Germline CDR1 is SGHRS and CDR2 is YFSETQ. This CDR3 contains 16 residues. Unmatched junction bases numbered 12, after V lost 4 bases and J lost 6 bases. The CDR3 region is CASSQILAGDGNEQFF. The CDR3 DNA sequence: TGCGCCAGCAGCCAGATCCTAGCGGGTGACGGCAATGAGCAGTTCTTC.

The chain couples TRBV28 to TRBJ1-1; D uncertain. In germline, CDR1 is MDHEN, CDR2 SYDVKM. This CDR3 has 13 residues. Trimming removed 4 bases at V and 1 base at J, with 7 bases between. The CDR3 DNA reads as TGTGCCAGCAGTTCGCAGAGGAACACTGAAGCTTTCTTT. Its protein product is CASSSQRNTEAFF.

This CDR3 is CASSVTQGVTEAFF. In nucleotides, the CDR3 is TGTGCCAGCAGCGTAACTCAGGGGGTGACTGAAGCTTTCTTT. The genes are TRBV9 and TRBJ1-1, with 7 positions matching TRBD1. The CDR3 consists of 14 residues. J lost 5 bases, V lost 1 base, and 5 bases had no gene match. The germline CDR1 and CDR2 sequences are SGDLS and YYNGEE.

The chain employs TRBV6-5 and TRBJ2-7; TRBD2 matches 9 bases. The CDR3 sequence is 14 residues long. The trim removed 6 bases at V and 6 bases at J, leaving 9 bases unmatched. The germline gives CDR1 MNHEY, CDR2 SVGAGI. The chain's CDR3 is CASRLSGSVFEQYF. The CDR3, as DNA: TGTGCCAGCAGGCTTAGCGGGAGCGTATTCGAGCAGTACTTC.

This clone was observed a few times. Mismatch with germline at one junction end may stem from a read error. The gene calls are TRBV5-1 and TRBJ2-7; 8 bases are shared with TRBD2. Per germline, CDR1 SGHRS and CDR2 YFSETQ. This CDR3 is built from 14 residues. The CDR3 is CASSSSGSSHEQYF. DNA for the CDR3: TGCGCCAGCTCGTCGAGCGGGAGCTCCCACGAGCAGTACTTC.